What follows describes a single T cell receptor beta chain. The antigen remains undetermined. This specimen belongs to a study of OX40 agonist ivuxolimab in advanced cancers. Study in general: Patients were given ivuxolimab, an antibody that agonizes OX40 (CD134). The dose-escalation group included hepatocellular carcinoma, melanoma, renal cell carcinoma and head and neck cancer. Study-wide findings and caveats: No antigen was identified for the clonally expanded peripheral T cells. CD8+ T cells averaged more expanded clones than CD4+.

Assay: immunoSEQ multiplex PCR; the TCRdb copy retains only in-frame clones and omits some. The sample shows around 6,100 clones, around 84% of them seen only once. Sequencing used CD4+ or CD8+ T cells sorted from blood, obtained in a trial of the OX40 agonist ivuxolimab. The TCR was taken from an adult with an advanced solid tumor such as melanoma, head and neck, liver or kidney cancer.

CDR3 region: CASGLASMNTEAFF. CDR3 nucleotides: TGTGCTAGTGGTTTGGCAAGCATGAACACTGAAGCTTTCTTT. The chain has TRBV12-5 and TRBJ1-1; D gene uncertain. The CDR3 extends over 14 amino acids. V was cut by 1 base and J by 0 bases, with 6 bases left in between. Germline V gene lookup returns CDR1 LGHNT and CDR2 FRNRAP.